The source of this TCR beta chain is a study of blood T cell repertoires in COVID-19. Study context: The United States, Italy and Spain provided the acute and convalescent COVID-19 samples. PBMCs, B-cell-depleted T cells, or T cells provided the cDNA or gDNA that made up the material.

Germline lookup yields CDR1 ENHRY and CDR2 SYGVKD. The CDR3 consists of 15 residues. The V and J ends lost 2 bases and 0 bases respectively, with 11 bases between them. In the source study's methods: How many nucleated cells were present was estimated from reference gene primer amplification. TCRdb's copy holds only in-frame clones and misses some; the assay was immunoSEQ multiplex PCR. D and trimming were read from the DNA, whereas the V and J calls and clone size are those reported in that table. Among 45,000 to 60,000 clones listed, about three quarters were seen once. There are a few counts of this clone.

Material: peripheral blood. This clonotype was sampled from a human donor with active or convalescent COVID-19. The donor label of this sample is uncertain. This chain uses TRBV10-3 with TRBJ2-7; perhaps TRBD2 as D (6 bases). The CDR3 region is CAISEAAGRSYEQYF. DNA of the CDR3: TGTGCCATCAGTGAGGCGGCGGGACGCTCCTACGAGCAGTACTTC.